Listed here is a single T cell receptor (beta chain). This sample was included in a study of blood T cell repertoires in COVID-19. V dropped 3 bases and J dropped 5 bases, with 13 bases sitting between them. The germline CDR1 and CDR2 sequences are MDHEN and SYDVKM. This CDR3 is built from 14 residues. Here immunoSEQ multiplex PCR was the method, and the copy in TCRdb shows in-frame clones only, minus some. The data hold roughly 190,000 clones, with around 90% observed a single time. The receptor's source is a man in his forties with active or convalescent COVID-19. Material for sequencing was peripheral blood. The chain recombines TRBV28 with TRBJ1-2, with TRBD1 as a possible D gene (5 bases). This chain's CDR3 is CASSFLRGSYGYTF. The CDR3 region has the DNA TGTGCCAGCAGTTTTCTACGGGGGTCATATGGCTACACCTTC.